This T cell receptor beta chain is drawn from a study of blood T cell repertoires in COVID-19. About the study: The origin of the acute and convalescent COVID-19 samples was the United States, Italy and Spain. The cDNA or gDNA used as material had been derived from T cells, B-cell-depleted T cells, or PBMCs.

Trimming removed 0 bases at V and 2 bases at J, with 11 bases between. This CDR3 spans 15 amino acids. CDR1 is SGHRS and CDR2 is YFSETQ in the germline V gene. As handled by the study authors: Reference gene primer amplification gave estimated nucleated cell counts. Clones were read by immunoSEQ multiplex PCR, and TCRdb kept only the in-frame ones, dropping some. The DNA gave D and trimming, while V, J and clone size come from that table. The sample yields over 200,000 clones, about 89% seen once. The TCR comes from a man aged 35-49 years who had recovered from COVID-19. The chain employs TRBV5-1 and TRBJ1-2; D not certain. Sequencing input: peripheral blood. DNA for the CDR3: TGCGCCAGCAGCTTGGTAGCGGGGTCCAACTATGGCTACACCTTC. Amino acids: CASSLVAGSNYGYTF.